This T cell receptor (beta chain) was documented in a study of beta chain features in type 1 diabetes. Approximately 110 mL of blood, on average, came from one heparinised draw per donor. Only a few counts were recorded for this clone. Its antigen is not identified. All of the isolated RNA was reverse transcribed, so expressed TCRB transcripts were sequenced. Repertoires were generated with immunoSEQ multiplex PCR, while TCRdb's copy carries only in-frame clones and drops some. Among about 320,000 clones listed, 12% to 15% were seen once. General study results and limits: In cDNA sequencing, cells with high TCR expression could be over-represented.

The sequencing input was central memory CD4+ T cells from blood. The receptor's source is a man aged 25-45 years in good health.

Written as DNA, the CDR3 is TGCGCCAGCAGCCAAAAAACTGGGGGCGAGCAGTACTTC. It encodes CASSQKTGGEQYF. This chain joins TRBV4-3 and TRBJ2-7, with D tentatively TRBD1 or TRBD2 (5 bases each). The CDR3 extends over 13 amino acids. Germline V gene lookup returns CDR1 LGHNA and CDR2 YSLEER. The germline V and J ends were trimmed by 2 bases and 6 bases, with 11 bases remaining between them.